This T cell receptor beta chain was profiled in a study of T cell repertoires in cytomegalovirus infection. Each CDR3 protein is one row after TCRdb ran MiXCR on the reads. The sample has nearly 70,000 distinct CDR3 sequences; 22% are singletons. This clonotype was seen only a few times. Its antigen is undetermined. The CDR3 has 9 residues. Deletions cut 8 bases from V and 6 bases from J, with 3 bases between. In germline, CDR1 is MDHEN, CDR2 SYDVKM. Input material: PBMCs, sequenced either directly or after in vitro stimulation (not recorded which). The clonotype originates from a human donor in good health (CMV status not recorded). Some clones in this sample may be carry-over from other donors' samples. The gene calls are TRBV28 and TRBJ2-3; D is unclear. The CDR3 coding sequence is TGTGCCAGCGGGGATACGCAGTATTTT. Translating it yields CASGDTQYF.